This T cell receptor (beta chain) was identified during a study of T-cell reconstitution after alpha-beta-depleted transplantation in children. This clonotype was counted ten times or more. The target antigen is unknown. The library targeted TCRbeta and was prepared with unique molecular identifiers. MiXCR, applied by TCRdb to the PCR reads, yields one record per CDR3 protein. The data contain under 75,000 distinct CDR3 sequences, 11% of them singletons. In germline, CDR1 is MNHEY, CDR2 SMNVEV (reference sequence). The CDR3 runs 13 residues. Deletions cut 5 bases from V and 4 bases from J, with 9 bases between. Findings and caveats of the study: The origin of alpha-beta T cells about two months after transplant was reportedly several hundred expanded graft clones.

Source: PBMCs, taken before TCRalphabeta/CD19-depleted stem cell transplant. The V and J genes are TRBV27 and TRBJ2-1; tentatively, D is TRBD1 (6 bases). The sequence came from a boy younger than 18 with acute myeloid leukemia, due to receive a stem cell transplant. The DNA of the CDR3 is TGTGCCAGCAGTACAGGGATTTACAATGAGCAGTTCTTC. It specifies CASSTGIYNEQFF.